A single sample is the source of the 15 T cell receptor beta chains below, sequenced in a study of hypomethylating agent response in myelodysplastic syndrome. Profiling relied on immunoSEQ multiplex PCR, and the TCRdb table lists in-frame clones only, not all of them. Of thousands of clones in the sample, approximately 80% were seen once. Material: bone marrow, obtained before or after starting hypomethylating agent treatment for myelodysplastic syndrome (not recorded which). These receptors were collected from a human donor with myelodysplastic syndrome.

Only a few counts were recorded for this clone. The rearrangement uses TRBV7-2 and TRBJ2-7; 7 positions agree with TRBD1. Trimming cost V 4 bases and J 0 bases; bases outside gene matches: 9. Germline values: CDR1 SGHTA, CDR2 FQGNSA. The CDR3 is made up of 16 amino acids. In nucleotides, the CDR3 is TGTGCCAGCAGCTGGAACGGACAGGAAGACTCCTACGAGCAGTACTTC. Protein: CASSWNGQEDSYEQYF.

This chain uses TRBV4-2 with TRBJ2-7, with D perhaps matching TRBD1 or TRBD2 (5 bases each). The germline CDR1 and CDR2 sequences are LGHNA and YNFKEQ. V shed 3 bases and J shed 0 bases, with 12 bases lying between them. The CDR3 loop spans 15 amino acids. The CDR3 sequence: CASSQDPGSSYEQYF. The CDR3 nucleotides read TGTGCCAGCAGCCAGGACCCAGGGAGCTCCTACGAGCAGTACTTC.

The rearrangement uses TRBV7-9 and TRBJ1-1; TRBD1 matches 8 bases. The J segment lost 3 bases and the V segment lost 4 bases, leaving 4 bases of the junction unmatched. The CDR3 contains 14 residues. Per the germline V gene, CDR1 is SEHNR and CDR2 is FQNEAQ (reference sequence). CDR3 in amino acids: CASSYMDRDTEAFF. CDR3 nucleotides: TGTGCCAGCAGCTACATGGACAGGGACACTGAAGCTTTCTTT.

V usage is TRBV5-6 and J usage is TRBJ2-3; the D gene is possibly TRBD1 (6 bases). With 6 bases removed from V and 4 bases from J, the gap between germline ends came to 15 bases. CDR3 length: 14 residues. The germline gives CDR1 SGHDT, CDR2 YYEEEE. DNA for the CDR3: TGTGCCAGCATCACTTCCAGGGGAGCAGATACGCAGTATTTT. It translates to CASITSRGADTQYF.

The chain links TRBV30 to TRBJ1-5; no clear D. This CDR3 has 15 amino acids. Germline-derived CDR1 and CDR2 are GTSNPN and SVGIG (reference sequence). V lost 1 base, J lost 1 base, and 11 bases lay in between. CDR3 protein: CAWSDEGASNQPQHF. The CDR3 nucleotides read TGTGCCTGGAGTGACGAGGGAGCGAGCAATCAGCCCCAGCATTTT.

This rearrangement joins TRBV7-2 to TRBJ1-5; 7 bases map to TRBD1. Trimming removed 1 base from V and 5 bases from J; junction bases left unmatched: 2. The CDR3 runs 14 residues. CDR1 is SGHTA and CDR2 is FQGNSA in the germline V gene. The CDR3 reads CASSLGQGDQPQHF. CDR3 bases: TGTGCCAGCAGCTTAGGACAGGGAGATCAGCCCCAGCATTTT. Based on the CDR3 plus reference TRBV7-2 and TRBJ1-5, the full variable domain is GAGVSQSPSNKVTEKGKDVELRCDPISGHTALYWYRQSLGQGLEFLIYFQGNSAPDKSGLPSDRFSAERTGGSVSTLTIQRTQQEDSAVYLCASSLGQGDQPQHFGDGTRLSIL.

This clone appeared a single time. The chain joins TRBV6-1 to TRBJ1-5; unclear D gene. Trimming shortened V by 6 bases and J by 0 bases, and 9 bases separated the two germline ends. This CDR3 contains 14 residues. Germline V gene lookup returns CDR1 MNHNS and CDR2 SASEGT. The DNA of the CDR3 is TGTGCCAGCAGCGAGTTAGATAGCAATCAGCCCCAGCATTTT. Residues: CASSELDSNQPQHF.

V gene TRBV11-3 combines with J gene TRBJ2-3, with unresolved D. V lost 3 bases to trimming and J lost 12 bases, with 10 bases between them. Germline V gene lookup returns CDR1 SGHNT and CDR2 YENEEA. This CDR3 contains 11 residues. The CDR3 coding sequence is TGTGCCAGCAGCTTCGGTGGTTCTCAGTATTTT. This gives the protein CASSFGGSQYF.

The rearrangement links TRBV19 to TRBJ1-3, with 9 positions matching TRBD1. The trim removed 6 bases at V and 2 bases at J, leaving 11 bases unmatched. The CDR3 is 17 residues long. Looked up from germline, CDR1 is LNHDA and CDR2 is SQIVND (reference sequence). The CDR3 is CASSQLRRTGAGNTIYF. CDR3 DNA sequence: TGTGCCAGTAGCCAACTACGGAGGACAGGGGCTGGAAACACCATATATTTT.

The J gene is TRBJ2-1, the V gene TRBV6-4, with 7 nucleotides matching TRBD2. The CDR3 has 18 residues. Germline V gene lookup returns CDR1 MRHNA and CDR2 SNTAGT. Unmatched junction bases numbered 22, after V lost 10 bases and J lost 4 bases. CDR3 sequence reads: CAISLGLVITGSYNEQFF. In DNA, the CDR3 is TGTGCCATTTCTCTCGGACTAGTTATAACCGGCTCGTACAATGAGCAGTTCTTC.

This chain links TRBV5-4 with TRBJ2-1; 8 bases align to TRBD1. Germline V gives CDR1 SGHNT, CDR2 YYREEE (reference sequence). The CDR3 totals 13 residues. The trim removed 1 base at V and 9 bases at J, leaving 3 bases unmatched. The CDR3 coding sequence is TGTGCCAGCAGCTTGCCAGGGGGCAGTGAGCAGTTCTTC. It specifies CASSLPGGSEQFF.

In nucleotides, the CDR3 is TGCGCCAGCCGACGGGGGGGTAGCACAGATACGCAGTATTTT. Translating gives CASRRGGSTDTQYF. The chain has TRBV5-1 and TRBJ2-3; TRBD2 aligns across 8 bases. Germline V CDR1 and CDR2: SGHRS, YFSETQ. Germline trimming cut 7 bases from V and 0 bases from J; bases unmatched to any gene: 4. The CDR3 contains 14 residues.

This clone was counted only a few times. The gene calls are TRBV28 and TRBJ1-6; unclear D gene. Germline V lookup: CDR1 MDHEN, CDR2 SYDVKM. This CDR3 comprises 17 residues. Trimming shortened V by 1 base and J by 0 bases, and 10 bases separated the two germline ends. The CDR3 spells CASSLSPGSSYNSPLHF. CDR3 sequence (DNA): TGTGCCAGCAGTTTATCACCGGGGAGCTCCTATAATTCACCCCTCCACTTT.

The rearrangement uses TRBV4-3 and TRBJ2-2; 11 nucleotides match TRBD1. CDR1 is LGHNA and CDR2 is YSLEER in the germline V gene. CDR3 length: 20 residues. Trimming at V came to 1 base and at J to 3 bases, leaving 13 bases not matched to a gene. CDR3 loop: CASSQAVSGGQGAYTGELFF. CDR3 bases: TGCGCCAGCAGCCAAGCAGTGAGTGGAGGACAGGGGGCCTACACCGGGGAGCTGTTTTTT.

The chain joins TRBV11-3 to TRBJ2-2; tentatively, D is TRBD1 (5 bases). Looked up from germline, CDR1 is SGHNT and CDR2 is YENEEA. This CDR3 region has 15 residues. V lost 0 bases, J lost 4 bases, and 9 bases lay in between. This CDR3 is CASSLDGRVTGELFF. CDR3 sequence (DNA): TGTGCCAGCAGCTTAGACGGCAGGGTCACCGGGGAGCTGTTTTTT.